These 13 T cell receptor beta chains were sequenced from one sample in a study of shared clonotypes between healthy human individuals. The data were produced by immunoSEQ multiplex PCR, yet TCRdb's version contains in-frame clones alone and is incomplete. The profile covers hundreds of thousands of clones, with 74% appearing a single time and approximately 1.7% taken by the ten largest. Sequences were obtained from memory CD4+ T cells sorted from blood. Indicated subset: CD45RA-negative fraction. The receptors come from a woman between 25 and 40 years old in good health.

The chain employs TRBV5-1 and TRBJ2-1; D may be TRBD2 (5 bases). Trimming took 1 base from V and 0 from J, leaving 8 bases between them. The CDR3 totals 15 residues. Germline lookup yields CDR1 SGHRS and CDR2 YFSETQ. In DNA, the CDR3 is TGCGCCAGCAGCTTGCAGCGGAGCTCCTACAATGAGCAGTTCTTC. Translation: CASSLQRSSYNEQFF. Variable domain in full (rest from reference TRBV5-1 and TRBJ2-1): KAGVTQTPRYLIKTRGQQVTLSCSPISGHRSVSWYQQTPGQGLQFLFEYFSETQRNKGNFPGRFSGRQFSNSRSEMNVSTLELGDSALYLCASSLQRSSYNEQFFGPGTRLTVL.

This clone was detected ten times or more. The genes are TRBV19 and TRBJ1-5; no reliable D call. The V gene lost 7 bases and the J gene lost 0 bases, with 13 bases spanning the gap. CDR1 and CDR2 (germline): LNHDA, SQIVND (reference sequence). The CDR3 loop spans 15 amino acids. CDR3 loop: CASTGNEYSNQPQHF. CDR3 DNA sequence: TGTGCCAGTACCGGAAACGAATATAGCAATCAGCCCCAGCATTTT.

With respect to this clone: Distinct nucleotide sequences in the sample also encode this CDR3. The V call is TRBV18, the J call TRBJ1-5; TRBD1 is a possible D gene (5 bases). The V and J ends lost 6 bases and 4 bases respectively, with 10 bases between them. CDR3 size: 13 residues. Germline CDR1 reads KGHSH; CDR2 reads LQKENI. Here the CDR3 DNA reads TGTGCCAGCTCCCCGGAGGGGAATCAGCCCCAGCATTTT. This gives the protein CASSPEGNQPQHF.

The CDR3 sequence is CASSLDPGLARETQYF. DNA of the CDR3: TGCGCCAGCAGCTTGGACCCGGGACTAGCGAGAGAGACCCAGTACTTC. The chain joins TRBV5-1 to TRBJ2-5; TRBD2 matches 10 bases. The germline V gene has CDR1 SGHRS and CDR2 YFSETQ. The CDR3 covers 16 residues. Losses at the gene ends were 0 bases for V and 4 bases for J; bases not matched to a gene: 6. Using reference TRBV5-1 and TRBJ2-5 for the parts outside the CDR3, the full variable domain is KAGVTQTPRYLIKTRGQQVTLSCSPISGHRSVSWYQQTPGQGLQFLFEYFSETQRNKGNFPGRFSGRQFSNSRSEMNVSTLELGDSALYLCASSLDPGLARETQYFGPGTRLLVL.

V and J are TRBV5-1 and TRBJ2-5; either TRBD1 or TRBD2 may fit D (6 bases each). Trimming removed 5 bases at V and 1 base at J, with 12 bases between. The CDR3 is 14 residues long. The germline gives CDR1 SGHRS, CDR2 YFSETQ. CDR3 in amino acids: CASSGGRTQETQYF. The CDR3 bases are TGCGCCAGCAGTGGGGGGCGGACCCAAGAGACCCAGTACTTC.

The CDR3 nucleotides read TGCAGCGTCCGGGGGGGAAGCAAAAACATTCAGTACTTC. Translated, it gives CSVRGGSKNIQYF. The J gene is TRBJ2-4, the V gene TRBV29-1; 8 bases match TRBD2. The CDR3 has 13 amino acids. Germline CDR1 SQVTM, CDR2 ANQGSEA. V shed 6 bases, J shed 3 bases, and the junction held 4 bases outside the gene matches.

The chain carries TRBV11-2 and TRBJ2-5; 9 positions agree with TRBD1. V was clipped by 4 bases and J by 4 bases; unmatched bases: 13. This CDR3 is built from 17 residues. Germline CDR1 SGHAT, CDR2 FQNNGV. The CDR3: CASSSGTGNPEGETQYF. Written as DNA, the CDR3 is TGTGCCAGCAGCTCCGGGACAGGGAACCCCGAGGGAGAGACCCAGTACTTC.

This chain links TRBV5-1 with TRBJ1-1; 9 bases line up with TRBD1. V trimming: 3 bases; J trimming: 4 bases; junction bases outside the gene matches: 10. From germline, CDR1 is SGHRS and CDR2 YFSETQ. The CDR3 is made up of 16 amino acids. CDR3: CASSWRTGASGTEAFF. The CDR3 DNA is TGCGCCAGCAGCTGGCGGACAGGGGCGAGTGGCACTGAAGCTTTCTTT.

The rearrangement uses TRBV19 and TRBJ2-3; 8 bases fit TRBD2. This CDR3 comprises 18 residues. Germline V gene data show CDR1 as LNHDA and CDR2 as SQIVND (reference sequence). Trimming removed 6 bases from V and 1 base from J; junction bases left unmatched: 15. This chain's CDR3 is CASRLLSGRAGGTDTQYF. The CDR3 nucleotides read TGTGCCAGTAGGTTATTGAGCGGGAGAGCGGGTGGCACAGATACGCAGTATTTT.

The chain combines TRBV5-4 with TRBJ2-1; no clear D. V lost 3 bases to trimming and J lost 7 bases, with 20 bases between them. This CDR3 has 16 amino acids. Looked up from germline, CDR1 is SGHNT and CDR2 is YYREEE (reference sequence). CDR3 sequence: CASSSGRPQINNEQFF. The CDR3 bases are TGTGCCAGCAGCTCCGGGCGACCCCAAATCAATAATGAGCAGTTCTTC.

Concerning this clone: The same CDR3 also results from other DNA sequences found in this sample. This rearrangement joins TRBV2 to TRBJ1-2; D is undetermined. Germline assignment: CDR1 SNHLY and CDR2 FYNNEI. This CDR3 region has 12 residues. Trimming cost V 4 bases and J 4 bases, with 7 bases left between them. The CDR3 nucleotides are TGTGCCAGCAGTGTCACCAGCTATGGCTACACCTTC. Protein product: CASSVTSYGYTF.

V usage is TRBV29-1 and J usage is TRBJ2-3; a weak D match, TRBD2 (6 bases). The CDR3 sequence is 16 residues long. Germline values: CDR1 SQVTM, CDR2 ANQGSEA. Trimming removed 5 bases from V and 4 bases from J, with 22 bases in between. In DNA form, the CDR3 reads TGCAGCGTTCTTGGGGGAGGTGGGAGGCACGCAGATACGCAGTATTTT. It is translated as CSVLGGGGRHADTQYF.

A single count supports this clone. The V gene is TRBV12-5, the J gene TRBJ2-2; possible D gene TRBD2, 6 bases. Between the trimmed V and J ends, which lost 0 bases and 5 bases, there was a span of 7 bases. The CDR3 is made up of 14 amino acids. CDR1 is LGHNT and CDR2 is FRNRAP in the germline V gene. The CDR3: CASGLVRGTGELFF. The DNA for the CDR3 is TGTGCTAGTGGTTTGGTACGGGGGACCGGGGAGCTGTTTTTT. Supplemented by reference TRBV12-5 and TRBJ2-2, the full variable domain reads DARVTQTPRHKVTEMGQEVTMRCQPILGHNTVFWYRQTMMQGLELLAYFRNRAPLDDSGMPKDRFSAEMPDATLATLKIQPSEPRDSAVYFCASGLVRGTGELFFGEGSRLTVL.